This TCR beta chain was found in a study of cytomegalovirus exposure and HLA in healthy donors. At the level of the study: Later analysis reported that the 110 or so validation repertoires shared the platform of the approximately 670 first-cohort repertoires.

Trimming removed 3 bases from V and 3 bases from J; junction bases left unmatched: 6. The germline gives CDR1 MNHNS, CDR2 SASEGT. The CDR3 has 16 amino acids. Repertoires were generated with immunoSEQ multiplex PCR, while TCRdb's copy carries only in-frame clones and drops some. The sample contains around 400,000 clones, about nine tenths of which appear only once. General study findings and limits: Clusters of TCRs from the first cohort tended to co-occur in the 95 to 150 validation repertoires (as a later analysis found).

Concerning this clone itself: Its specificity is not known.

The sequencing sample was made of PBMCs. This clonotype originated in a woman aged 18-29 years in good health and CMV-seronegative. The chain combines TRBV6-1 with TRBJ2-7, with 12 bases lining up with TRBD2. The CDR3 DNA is TGTGCCAGCAGTGACGGACTAGCGGGACCCATCTACGAGCAGTACTTC. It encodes CASSDGLAGPIYEQYF.